These 16 T cell receptor beta chains were sequenced from one sample in a study of resident and recirculating memory T cells in vitiligo. Repertoires were generated with immunoSEQ multiplex PCR, while TCRdb's copy carries only in-frame clones and drops some. The sample holds 60,000 to 80,000 clones; 90% to 95% are singletons and the top ten take around 4.6%. The sequenced material came from blood. The receptors here all came from a male donor with vitiligo.

V and J are TRBV10-3 and TRBJ1-2, with 10 bases identical to TRBD1. Germline V gives CDR1 ENHRY, CDR2 SYGVKD. The CDR3 loop spans 15 amino acids. The trim removed 3 bases at V and 2 bases at J, leaving 3 bases unmatched. The CDR3 DNA reads as TGTGCCATCAGTGAACCGACAGGGGGCAACTATGGCTACACCTTC. Its protein is CAISEPTGGNYGYTF.

The rearrangement joins TRBV4-2 to TRBJ2-3; 13 nucleotides agree with TRBD2. CDR3 length equals 19 residues. Germline lookup yields CDR1 LGHNA and CDR2 YNFKEQ. After removal of 1 base from V and 3 bases from J, the junction contained 10 bases not matched to a gene. The CDR3 coding sequence is TGTGCCAGCAGCCAAGCGTTACTAGCGGGGGGGCCGAGGACAGATACGCAGTATTTT. Its translation is CASSQALLAGGPRTDTQYF.

The genes are TRBV28 and TRBJ2-5; D ambiguous. The CDR3 has 13 amino acids. Deletions cut 4 bases from V and 4 bases from J, with 10 bases between. Germline V gene sequence: CDR1 MDHEN, CDR2 SYDVKM. The CDR3 region has the DNA TGTGCCAGCAGTTGGCCTGATCCAGAGACCCAGTACTTC. Its translation: CASSWPDPETQYF.

The chain links TRBV5-4 to TRBJ1-4; TRBD1 is a possible D gene (5 bases). Germline values: CDR1 SGHNT, CDR2 YYREEE (reference sequence). Trimming removed 4 bases at V and 4 bases at J, with 11 bases between. The CDR3 covers 14 residues. CDR3: CASSLGRGNEKLFF. DNA for the CDR3: TGTGCCAGCAGCCTGGGACGGGGTAATGAAAAACTGTTTTTT.

DNA of the CDR3: TGTGCCAGCGTATTGACAGCTAATTCACCCCTCCACTTT. The encoded protein is CASVLTANSPLHF. This chain connects TRBV28 to TRBJ1-6, with D possibly matching TRBD1 (5 bases). Germline lookup yields CDR1 MDHEN and CDR2 SYDVKM. V dropped 8 bases and J dropped 6 bases, with 11 bases sitting between them. This CDR3 spans 13 amino acids.

CDR3 DNA sequence: TGTGCCAGCAGCTCGCGACAGAGAGACAGGGGGAATGGCTACACCTTC. It translates to CASSSRQRDRGNGYTF. This chain uses TRBV7-2 with TRBJ1-2, with 9 bases identical to TRBD1. The CDR3 contains 16 residues. Losses at the gene ends were 4 bases for V and 6 bases for J; bases not matched to a gene: 12. Germline-derived CDR1 and CDR2 are SGHTA and FQGNSA.

This rearrangement joins TRBV5-1 to TRBJ2-4; TRBD2 agrees at 8 bases. The CDR3 spans 13 residues. The V gene end was trimmed by 4 bases and the J gene end by 6 bases; junction bases not matched to a gene: 3. CDR1 is SGHRS and CDR2 is YFSETQ in the germline V gene. In DNA form, the CDR3 reads TGCGCCAGCAGCCCTCGGGGGGGAAACATTCAGTACTTC. Its protein is CASSPRGGNIQYF.

The chain recombines TRBV7-9 with TRBJ2-3; perhaps TRBD2 as D (6 bases). Germline-derived CDR1 and CDR2 are SEHNR and FQNEAQ (reference sequence). This CDR3 has 11 residues. V lost 11 bases to trimming and J lost 3 bases, with 9 bases between them. CDR3 coding DNA: TGTGCCGGGACTGGAACAGATACGCAGTATTTT. This codes for CAGTGTDTQYF.

This clone was found a few times. The rearrangement joins TRBV20-1 to TRBJ1-1, with D possibly TRBD1 on 6 matching bases. CDR3 size: 11 residues. Between the trimmed V and J ends, which lost 3 bases and 9 bases, there was a span of 11 bases. Germline CDR1 reads DFQATT; CDR2 reads SNEGSKA (reference sequence). CDR3 bases: TGCAGTGCTAGCGACAGGACGCAAGCTTTCTTT. Translating gives CSASDRTQAFF.

The chain carries TRBV4-2 and TRBJ1-6; D gene unclear. Germline CDR1 LGHNA, CDR2 YNFKEQ. This CDR3 region has 12 residues. V was clipped by 4 bases and J by 14 bases, with 12 bases between them. This CDR3 is CASSPPGMALHF. In nucleotides, the CDR3 is TGTGCCAGCAGCCCCCCGGGGATGGCCCTCCACTTT.

V gene TRBV7-2 combines with J gene TRBJ1-2; weak D call: TRBD1 (5 bases). Germline V lookup: CDR1 SGHTA, CDR2 FQGNSA. Trimming removed 4 bases at V and 7 bases at J, with 16 bases between. The CDR3 extends over 14 amino acids. Written as DNA, the CDR3 is TGTGCCAGCAGCTCGGGGAGGGGTCTAGGTGGCTACACCTTC. Translating it yields CASSSGRGLGGYTF.

The chain has TRBV10-3 and TRBJ2-7; a weak D match, TRBD2 (6 bases). Trimming pared 5 bases from V and 9 bases from J, leaving 26 bases between. CDR3 length equals 16 residues. Germline V lookup: CDR1 ENHRY, CDR2 SYGVKD. The CDR3 DNA follows: TGTGCCATCAGTTCGGAGGGTGGCAGACACCCTGTGGGGCAGTACTTC. Its translation: CAISSEGGRHPVGQYF.

This chain links TRBV6-1 with TRBJ2-7; D is possibly TRBD2 (5 bases). The germline V gene has CDR1 MNHNS and CDR2 SASEGT. V dropped 4 bases and J dropped 0 bases, with 19 bases sitting between them. The CDR3 spans 17 residues. The CDR3 loop reads CASSARRSGFSSYEQYF. The CDR3 coding sequence is TGTGCCAGCAGTGCACGACGAAGCGGATTTAGCTCCTACGAGCAGTACTTC.

The chain has TRBV28 and TRBJ2-7, with 7 bases matching TRBD1. Trimming cost V 4 bases and J 6 bases; bases outside gene matches: 9. The germline V gene encodes CDR1 MDHEN and CDR2 SYDVKM. The CDR3 has 14 residues. The CDR3 here is CASSWVWTGSEQYF. The CDR3 coding sequence is TGTGCCAGCAGTTGGGTATGGACAGGAAGCGAGCAGTACTTC.

V and J are TRBV27 and TRBJ1-4, with 7 bases identical to TRBD1. This CDR3 has 14 residues. Germline V CDR1 and CDR2: MNHEY, SMNVEV (reference sequence). The trim removed 6 bases at V and 5 bases at J, leaving 6 bases unmatched. DNA of the CDR3: TGTGCCAGCAGCTCCAGGGGGAGGAATGAAAAACTGTTTTTT. Translated: CASSSRGRNEKLFF.

The sample holds one count of this clone. V and J are TRBV6-5 and TRBJ1-5; TRBD1 might be the D (6 bases). Germline loops: CDR1 MNHEY, CDR2 SVGAGI. This CDR3 spans 15 amino acids. V dropped 6 bases and J dropped 7 bases, with 19 bases sitting between them. The CDR3 spells CASRLTGIGDQPQHF. The CDR3 DNA sequence: TGTGCCAGCAGGCTGACAGGAATAGGGGACCAGCCCCAGCATTTT.